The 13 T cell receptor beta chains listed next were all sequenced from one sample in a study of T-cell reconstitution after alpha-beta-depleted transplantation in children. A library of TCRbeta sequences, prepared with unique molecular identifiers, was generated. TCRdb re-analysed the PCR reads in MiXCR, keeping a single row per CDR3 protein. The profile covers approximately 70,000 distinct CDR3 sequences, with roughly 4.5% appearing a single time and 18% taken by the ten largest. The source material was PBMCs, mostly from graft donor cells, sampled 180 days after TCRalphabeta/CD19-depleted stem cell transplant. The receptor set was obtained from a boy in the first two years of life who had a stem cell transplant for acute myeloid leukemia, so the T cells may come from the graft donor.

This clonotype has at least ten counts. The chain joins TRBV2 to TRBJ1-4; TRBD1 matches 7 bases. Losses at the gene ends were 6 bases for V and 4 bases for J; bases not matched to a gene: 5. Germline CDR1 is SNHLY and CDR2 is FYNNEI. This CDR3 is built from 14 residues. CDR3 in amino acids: CASSGDRVNEKLFF. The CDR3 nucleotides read TGTGCCAGCAGCGGGGACAGAGTTAATGAAAAACTGTTTTTT.

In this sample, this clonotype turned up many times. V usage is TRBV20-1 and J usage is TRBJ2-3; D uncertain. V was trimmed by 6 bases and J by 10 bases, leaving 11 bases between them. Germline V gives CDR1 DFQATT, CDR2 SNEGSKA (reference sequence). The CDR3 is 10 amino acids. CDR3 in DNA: TGCAGTGCCCCCACGCGCGCGCAGTATTTT. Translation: CSAPTRAQYF.

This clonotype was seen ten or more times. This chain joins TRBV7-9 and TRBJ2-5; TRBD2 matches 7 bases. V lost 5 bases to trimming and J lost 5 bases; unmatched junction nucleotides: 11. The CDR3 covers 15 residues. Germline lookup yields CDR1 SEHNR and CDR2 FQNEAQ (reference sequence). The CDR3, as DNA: TGTGCCAGCAGCCCCCGCGGAGGGGAGGGGGAGACCCAGTACTTC. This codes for CASSPRGGEGETQYF.

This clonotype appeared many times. The chain's CDR3 is CSASLQGATEAFF. In DNA, the CDR3 is TGCAGTGCTAGTCTTCAGGGGGCCACTGAAGCTTTCTTT. The J gene is TRBJ1-1, the V gene TRBV20-1, with 8 bases identical to TRBD1. This CDR3 spans 13 amino acids. The germline V gene encodes CDR1 DFQATT and CDR2 SNEGSKA (reference sequence). Germline trimming cut 3 bases from V and 4 bases from J; bases unmatched to any gene: 4.

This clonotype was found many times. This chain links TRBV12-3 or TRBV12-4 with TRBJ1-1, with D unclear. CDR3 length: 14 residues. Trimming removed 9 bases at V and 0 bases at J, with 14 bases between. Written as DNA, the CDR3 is TGTGCCAGGTCGGCTCGTTTCATGAACACTGAAGCTTTCTTT. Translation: CARSARFMNTEAFF.

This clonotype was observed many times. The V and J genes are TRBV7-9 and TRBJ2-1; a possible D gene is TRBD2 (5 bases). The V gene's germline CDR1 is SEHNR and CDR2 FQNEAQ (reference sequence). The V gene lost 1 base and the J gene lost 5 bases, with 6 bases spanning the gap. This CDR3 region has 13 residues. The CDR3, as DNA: TGTGCCAGCAGCTTAGGAGCGGACAATGAGCAGTTCTTC. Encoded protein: CASSLGADNEQFF.

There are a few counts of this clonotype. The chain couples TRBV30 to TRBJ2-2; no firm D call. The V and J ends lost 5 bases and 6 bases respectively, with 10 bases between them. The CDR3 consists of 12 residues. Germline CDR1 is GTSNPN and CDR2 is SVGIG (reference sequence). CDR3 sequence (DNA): TGTGCCTGGGCGCCCCAACCCGGGGAGCTGTTTTTT. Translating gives CAWAPQPGELFF.

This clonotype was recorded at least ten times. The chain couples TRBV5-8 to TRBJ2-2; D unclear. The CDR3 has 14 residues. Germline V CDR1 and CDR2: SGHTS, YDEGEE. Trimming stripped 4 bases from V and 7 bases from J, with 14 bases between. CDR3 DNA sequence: TGTGCCAGCAGCCTCGACGGGCGCGTCGGGGAGCTGTTTTTT. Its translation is CASSLDGRVGELFF.

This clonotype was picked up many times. The CDR3 reads CASSLVGREETQYF. As DNA, the CDR3 is TGCGCCAGCAGCTTGGTCGGCAGGGAGGAGACCCAGTACTTC. This chain links TRBV5-1 with TRBJ2-5; the D gene could be TRBD1 or TRBD2 (5 bases each). Germline CDR1 SGHRS, CDR2 YFSETQ. The CDR3 has 14 residues. Between the trimmed V and J ends, which lost 0 bases and 5 bases, there was a span of 11 bases.

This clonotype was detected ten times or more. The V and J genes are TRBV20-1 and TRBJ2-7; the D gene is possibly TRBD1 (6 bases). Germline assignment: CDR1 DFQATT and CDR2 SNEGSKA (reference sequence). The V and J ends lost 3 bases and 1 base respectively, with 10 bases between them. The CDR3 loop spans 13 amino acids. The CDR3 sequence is CSASWTESYEQYF. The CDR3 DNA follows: TGCAGTGCTAGCTGGACAGAGTCCTACGAGCAGTACTTC.

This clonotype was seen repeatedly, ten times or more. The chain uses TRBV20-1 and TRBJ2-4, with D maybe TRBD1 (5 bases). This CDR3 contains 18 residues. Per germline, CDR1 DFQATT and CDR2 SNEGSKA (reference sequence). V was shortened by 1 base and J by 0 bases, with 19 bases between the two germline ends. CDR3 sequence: CSARGPDSGLLAKNIQYF. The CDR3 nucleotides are TGCAGTGCTAGAGGGCCTGACTCAGGGCTTTTAGCCAAAAACATTCAGTACTTC.

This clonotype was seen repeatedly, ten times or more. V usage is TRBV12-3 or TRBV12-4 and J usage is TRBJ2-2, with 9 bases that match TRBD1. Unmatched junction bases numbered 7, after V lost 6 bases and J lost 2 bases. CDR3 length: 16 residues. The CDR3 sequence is CASRDPGQGNTGELFF. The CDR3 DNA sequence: TGTGCCAGCAGGGACCCGGGACAGGGCAACACCGGGGAGCTGTTTTTT.

The CDR3 sequence: CASSQGGSSSYEQYV. CDR3 coding DNA: TGTGCCAGCAGCCAGGGGGGGTCTTCATCCTACGAGCAGTACGTC. The J gene is TRBJ2-7, the V gene TRBV3-1; 7 bases line up with TRBD2. Germline V lookup: CDR1 LGHDT, CDR2 YNNKEL (reference sequence). Trimming removed 3 bases from V and 1 base from J; junction bases left unmatched: 6. This CDR3 is built from 15 residues.